This entry lists 19 T cell receptor beta chains sequenced from one sample in a study of shared clonotypes between healthy human individuals. The protocol was immunoSEQ multiplex PCR, while the TCRdb copy is restricted to in-frame clones and leaves out a portion. The repertoire holds hundreds of thousands of clones, approximately 79% seen once, with 1.5% to 2% in the top ten. The source material was memory CD4+ T cells sorted from blood. Specified subset: CD45RA-negative fraction. Receptors originate from a woman under 40 in good health.

Many counts were recorded for this clone. The chain combines TRBV30 with TRBJ2-2; the D is unclear. The CDR3 is 12 residues long. Germline V gives CDR1 GTSNPN, CDR2 SVGIG (reference sequence). V was cut by 4 bases and J by 3 bases, with 6 bases left in between. The CDR3, as DNA: TGTGCCTGGACGAGCTACACCGGGGAGCTGTTTTTT. Translation gives CAWTSYTGELFF.

This clone was seen just once. The genes are TRBV7-9 and TRBJ1-4, with no clear D. CDR3 length: 13 amino acids. Trimming cost V 4 bases and J 10 bases, with 13 bases left between them. In germline, CDR1 is SEHNR, CDR2 FQNEAQ (reference sequence). The CDR3 spells CASSSPAAGKLFF. In DNA, the CDR3 is TGTGCCAGCAGCTCACCTGCGGCGGGAAAACTGTTTTTT.

The chain couples TRBV29-1 to TRBJ2-7; 7 nucleotides line up with TRBD2. The junction had 6 bases not matched to a gene; V was cut back by 6 bases and J by 7 bases. This CDR3 region has 11 residues. CDR1 SQVTM and CDR2 ANQGSEA come from the germline V gene. The DNA for the CDR3 is TGCAGCGTGGGGACGGGGGGAGAGCAGTACTTC. The encoded protein is CSVGTGGEQYF.

Comments on this clone: A much larger clonotype is one base distant, so this may be a read error. Other DNA sequences within the sample encode an identical CDR3. The chain recombines TRBV2 with TRBJ2-5; perhaps TRBD2 as D (6 bases). The CDR3 is 13 residues long. CDR1 and CDR2 from the germline V gene are SNHLY and FYNNEI. V was trimmed by 6 bases and J by 1 base, leaving 9 bases between them. CDR3 nucleotides: TGTGCCAGCAGCCGGGACTCCCAAGAGACCCAGTACTTC. It encodes CASSRDSQETQYF.

Here the CDR3 reads CASTPQLNTEAFF. The DNA of the CDR3 is TGTGCCAGTACCCCGCAGCTGAACACTGAAGCTTTCTTT. V gene TRBV19 combines with J gene TRBJ1-1; D is unclear. V was pared by 7 bases and J by 0 bases, with 9 bases between. CDR1 and CDR2 from the germline V gene are LNHDA and SQIVND (reference sequence). The CDR3 has 13 amino acids.

The rearrangement links TRBV6-6 to TRBJ2-2, with D possibly TRBD2 on 5 matching bases. Deletions cut 3 bases from V and 5 bases from J, with 10 bases between. Germline V gene sequence: CDR1 MNHNY, CDR2 SVGAGI (reference sequence). This CDR3 has 14 amino acids. The CDR3 reads CASSYDEGTGELFF. The CDR3 bases are TGTGCCAGCAGTTATGATGAGGGAACCGGGGAGCTGTTTTTT.

The chain is built from TRBV6-4 and TRBJ2-2, with D possibly TRBD2 on 6 matching bases. This CDR3 has 14 amino acids. CDR1 MRHNA and CDR2 SNTAGT come from the germline V gene. V lost 9 bases, J lost 1 base, and 12 bases lay in between. The CDR3 DNA is TGTGCCAGTTCCTATAGCGGGAACACCGGGGAGCTGTTTTTT. This gives the protein CASSYSGNTGELFF.

The gene calls are TRBV9 and TRBJ2-3, with TRBD1 as a possible D gene (5 bases). The CDR3 is 15 residues long. Trimming took off 0 bases at V and 2 bases at J, with 10 bases between the two ends. Germline assignment: CDR1 SGDLS and CDR2 YYNGEE. Here the CDR3 reads CASSVGGLHTDTQYF. As DNA, the CDR3 is TGTGCCAGCAGCGTAGGGGGCCTACACACAGATACGCAGTATTTT.

This clone was detected only once. The chain uses TRBV4-2 and TRBJ2-7, with TRBD1 matching 9 bases. The CDR3 consists of 17 residues. The germline V gene encodes CDR1 LGHNA and CDR2 YNFKEQ. After removal of 1 base from V and 5 bases from J, the junction contained 12 bases not matched to a gene. For the CDR3, the DNA is TGTGCCAGCAGCCAAGTTGGGACCGGGACAGGGTCTGACGAGCAGTACTTC. Encoded protein: CASSQVGTGTGSDEQYF.

The chain couples TRBV5-1 to TRBJ1-2, with D maybe TRBD1 (5 bases). The germline V gene has CDR1 SGHRS and CDR2 YFSETQ. V dropped 3 bases and J dropped 5 bases, with 8 bases sitting between them. The CDR3 runs to 12 residues. The CDR3 DNA sequence: TGCGCCAGCAGCTGGGACGGGTATGGCTACACCTTC. Translating it yields CASSWDGYGYTF.

Points on this clone: Relative to the germline gene, one junction end is altered; a read error may explain this. V gene TRBV10-3 combines with J gene TRBJ2-7; D perhaps matches TRBD2 (7 bases). This CDR3 region has 15 residues. The germline CDR1 and CDR2 sequences are ENHRY and SYGVKD. The CDR3 DNA reads as TGTGCCAGCAGTGACTCAGAGGGGGGGTCCTACGAGCAGTACTTC. Translating it yields CASSDSEGGSYEQYF.

This sequence joins TRBV2 and TRBJ1-4; no clear D gene. V was trimmed by 6 bases and J by 8 bases, leaving 16 bases between them. Germline CDR1 is SNHLY and CDR2 is FYNNEI. The CDR3 sequence is 14 residues long. CDR3 region: CASRGKAGEEKLFF. CDR3 sequence (DNA): TGTGCCAGCAGGGGGAAGGCCGGCGAAGAAAAACTGTTTTTT.

The chain has TRBV27 and TRBJ1-5; D remains unclear. CDR3 size: 13 residues. V lost 4 bases to trimming and J lost 4 bases, with 8 bases between them. Germline V gives CDR1 MNHEY, CDR2 SMNVEV (reference sequence). CDR3 sequence: CASSSGRNQPQHF. As DNA, the CDR3 is TGTGCCAGCAGTTCGGGGAGAAATCAGCCCCAGCATTTT.

The J gene is TRBJ1-6, the V gene TRBV5-1, with 7 bases lining up with TRBD1. Per the germline V gene, CDR1 is SGHRS and CDR2 is YFSETQ. J was trimmed by 8 bases and V by 0 bases; bases with no gene match: 5. The CDR3 extends over 15 amino acids. In DNA form, the CDR3 reads TGCGCCAGCAGCTTGGTTGGGACAGAGGATTCACCCCTCCACTTT. Amino acid sequence: CASSLVGTEDSPLHF.

This clone was found once. The chain links TRBV1 to TRBJ2-7; no DNA check was done on the table's D call, TRBD2. TRBV1 is deemed a pseudogene. The CDR3 runs to 17 residues. For the CDR3, the DNA is TGCACCAGCAGCCAAGAGTCTTGGACTAGCGGGAGACACGAGCAGTACTTC. This codes for CTSSQESWTSGRHEQYF.

Turning to this clone: This specimen includes other DNA sequences encoding the same CDR3. The gene calls are TRBV18 and TRBJ1-1; D remains ambiguous. This CDR3 comprises 14 residues. Germline CDR1 reads KGHSH; CDR2 reads LQKENI. The germline V and J ends were trimmed by 1 base and 1 base, with 7 bases remaining between them. The DNA for the CDR3 is TGTGCCAGCTCACCACGAGAAGCGAACACTGAAGCTTTCTTT. This sequence encodes CASSPREANTEAFF.

The rearrangement uses TRBV28 and TRBJ2-5; 8 bases fit TRBD1. J lost 5 bases, V lost 5 bases, and 7 bases had no gene match. CDR1 and CDR2 from the germline V gene are MDHEN and SYDVKM. This CDR3 contains 14 residues. CDR3 region: CASSEGQGFETQYF. CDR3 DNA sequence: TGTGCCAGCAGTGAAGGACAGGGTTTCGAGACCCAGTACTTC.

This clone was recorded at least ten times. This rearrangement joins TRBV7-2 to TRBJ2-7; D call uncertain. Germline CDR1 SGHTA, CDR2 FQGNSA. This CDR3 contains 14 residues. The V gene lost 1 base and the J gene lost 3 bases, with 10 bases spanning the gap. CDR3 residues: CASSLDWGNYEQYF. CDR3 DNA sequence: TGTGCCAGCAGCTTAGATTGGGGAAACTACGAGCAGTACTTC. The complete variable domain, with remaining parts taken from reference TRBV7-2 and TRBJ2-7, reads GAGVSQSPSNKVTEKGKDVELRCDPISGHTALYWYRQSLGQGLEFLIYFQGNSAPDKSGLPSDRFSAERTGGSVSTLTIQRTQQEDSAVYLCASSLDWGNYEQYFGPGTRLTVT.

The V gene is TRBV7-9, the J gene TRBJ2-5; a possible D gene is TRBD1 (5 bases). Trimming took 1 base from V and 2 from J, leaving 8 bases between them. Germline assignment: CDR1 SEHNR and CDR2 FQNEAQ (reference sequence). This CDR3 has 14 amino acids. CDR3 in DNA: TGTGCCAGCAGCTTAGAGGGGCGTCAAGAGACCCAGTACTTC. Translating it yields CASSLEGRQETQYF.